This T cell receptor (beta chain) was captured by sequencing in a study of blood T cell repertoires in COVID-19. CDR1 is SGHTA and CDR2 is FQGNSA in the germline V gene. This CDR3 comprises 15 residues. Trimming stripped 0 bases from V and 1 base from J, with 6 bases between. In the source study's methods: Estimates of nucleated cell counts were drawn from the amplification of reference gene primers. The table came from immunoSEQ multiplex PCR; TCRdb's copy has only in-frame clones and leaves some out. For V, J and clone size, that table is used; D and trimming come from the DNA. Of about 310,000 clones listed, approximately 90% were seen once; the top ten hold around 10%. The participants were between about 18 and 89 years old and came from about two dozen US areas. The study assigned cohorts using participant-reported clinical history.

The chain has TRBV7-2 and TRBJ2-2, with D hard to call. This receptor was obtained from a woman in her late teens or twenties who had recovered from COVID-19. The specimen was PBMCs or T cells enriched from blood (not recorded which). CDR3 loop: CASSLARRNTGELFF. The DNA for the CDR3 is TGTGCCAGCAGCTTAGCGAGAAGGAACACCGGGGAGCTGTTTTTT.